Shown below are 25 T cell receptor beta chains from a single sample sequenced in a study of OX40 agonist ivuxolimab in advanced cancers. The library relied on the immunoSEQ multiplex PCR assay. TCRdb's version of the immuneACCESS table is confined to in-frame rearrangements and falls short of the full clone set. An unresolved V gene accounts for under half of the shortfall where checked; the remainder is of unknown origin. Recorded for this sample are about 26,000 clones; roughly 80% of them occurred a single time. The ten largest account for 10% to 15% of the sample. Sequences were derived from CD4+ or CD8+ T cells sorted from blood, sampled in a trial of the OX40 agonist ivuxolimab. Source of these receptors: an adult with an advanced solid tumor such as melanoma, head and neck, liver or kidney cancer.

The rearrangement joins TRBV11-2 to TRBJ2-1; 7 positions agree with TRBD1. CDR3 length: 13 residues. Germline loops: CDR1 SGHAT, CDR2 FQNNGV. Trimming cost V 5 bases and J 4 bases; bases outside gene matches: 2. In DNA, the CDR3 is TGTGCCAGCAGCCGGGACAGTTACAATGAGCAGTTCTTC. This translates into CASSRDSYNEQFF. Together with reference TRBV11-2 and TRBJ2-1, the CDR3 gives the full variable domain: EAGVAQSPRYKIIEKRQSVAFWCNPISGHATLYWYQQILGQGPKLLIQFQNNGVVDDSQLPKDRFSAERLKGVDSTLKIQPAKLEDSAVYLCASSRDSYNEQFFGPGTRLTVL.

On this clone itself: A read error is likely here: a far larger clone is one base away. At the DNA level, this CDR3 is encoded by other sequences in the same sample as well. The chain recombines TRBV5-8 with TRBJ1-1; no definite D call. This CDR3 has 16 residues. Germline values: CDR1 SGHTS, CDR2 YDEGEE. This chain's CDR3 is CASSLGPRKGGTEAFF. In nucleotides, the CDR3 is TGTGCCAGCAGTTTGGGCCCCCGGAAAGGTGGCACTGAAGCTTTCTTT.

The chain employs TRBV7-2 and TRBJ1-1; D remains ambiguous. The V and J ends lost 5 bases and 1 base respectively, with 8 bases between them. Germline V lookup: CDR1 SGHTA, CDR2 FQGNSA. The CDR3 sequence is 13 residues long. CDR3 region: CASSPWGNTEAFF. The CDR3 DNA follows: TGTGCCAGCAGCCCATGGGGGAACACTGAAGCTTTCTTT.

The J gene is TRBJ2-7, the V gene TRBV4-1; TRBD1 might be the D (6 bases). V was cut by 5 bases and J by 10 bases, with 18 bases left in between. Per germline, CDR1 MGHRA and CDR2 YSYEKL. CDR3 length equals 13 residues. The DNA of the CDR3 is TGCGCCAGCAGCGATGAACAGGGACGTGGCCAGTACTTC. It encodes CASSDEQGRGQYF.

This clone is deemed medium-sized (0.01 to 0.1%). The chain recombines TRBV9 with TRBJ2-2; the D is unclear. The germline gives CDR1 SGDLS, CDR2 YYNGEE. V lost 0 bases, J lost 2 bases, and 8 bases lay in between. The CDR3 is 15 amino acids. CDR3 DNA sequence: TGTGCCAGCAGCGTAGCTAACGGAAACACCGGGGAGCTGTTTTTT. It specifies CASSVANGNTGELFF.

The chain has TRBV27 and TRBJ2-5, with 9 nucleotides matching TRBD1. Unmatched junction bases numbered 9, after V lost 5 bases and J lost 5 bases. The germline V gene has CDR1 MNHEY and CDR2 SMNVEV (reference sequence). CDR3 length: 15 residues. The CDR3: CASSSTGTGKETQYF. In DNA form, the CDR3 reads TGTGCCAGCAGTAGCACCGGGACAGGGAAGGAGACCCAGTACTTC.

This clone was observed a single time. The same CDR3 can be traced to other DNA sequences in this sample. This chain links TRBV5-4 with TRBJ2-7; 7 nucleotides line up with TRBD1. Germline assignment: CDR1 SGHNT and CDR2 YYREEE (reference sequence). V was pared by 3 bases and J by 2 bases, with 2 bases of the junction left unmatched. CDR3 length: 13 amino acids. Written as DNA, the CDR3 is TGTGCCAGCAGCTGGGACAGAACCTACGAGCAGTACTTC. As protein: CASSWDRTYEQYF.

The chain recombines TRBV7-8 with TRBJ2-1; D gene ambiguous. V lost 0 bases and J lost 8, with 2 bases in between. The germline gives CDR1 SGHVS, CDR2 FQNEAQ. This CDR3 has 11 residues. CDR3 DNA: TGTGCCAGCAGCTTAGCCCATGAGCAGTTCTTC. It translates to CASSLAHEQFF.

V and J are TRBV13 and TRBJ1-1; unclear D gene. CDR1 is PRHDT and CDR2 is FYEKMQ in the germline V gene (reference sequence). Trimming removed 3 bases at V and 1 base at J, with 6 bases between. This CDR3 contains 13 residues. The DNA for the CDR3 is TGTGCCAGCAGCTTTAAGGGGAACACTGAAGCTTTCTTT. It is translated as CASSFKGNTEAFF. Variable domain in full (rest from reference TRBV13 and TRBJ1-1): AAGVIQSPRHLIKEKRETATLKCYPIPRHDTVYWYQQGPGQDPQFLISFYEKMQSDKGSIPDRFSAQQFSDYHSELNMSSLELGDSALYFCASSFKGNTEAFFGQGTRLTVV.

The rearrangement uses TRBV5-6 and TRBJ1-1; no clear D. Trimming pared 1 base from V and 4 bases from J, leaving 5 bases between. CDR3 length equals 12 residues. Germline V lookup: CDR1 SGHDT, CDR2 YYEEEE. CDR3 region: CASSLWTTEAFF. CDR3 DNA: TGTGCCAGCAGCTTGTGGACCACTGAAGCTTTCTTT. Full variable domain (missing parts from reference TRBV5-6 and TRBJ1-1): DAGVTQSPTHLIKTRGQQVTLRCSPKSGHDTVSWYQQALGQGPQFIFQYYEEEERQRGNFPDRFSGHQFPNYSSELNVNALLLGDSALYLCASSLWTTEAFFGQGTRLTVV.

The chain recombines TRBV19 with TRBJ2-2; D might be TRBD1 (5 bases). V lost 7 bases and J 3 bases, leaving 6 bases between the germline ends. Germline CDR1 reads LNHDA; CDR2 reads SQIVND (reference sequence). CDR3 size: 12 residues. CDR3 nucleotides: TGTGCCAGTATAGGGGACACCGGGGAGCTGTTTTTT. Encoded protein: CASIGDTGELFF. The variable domain in full, with the rest retrieved from reference TRBV19 and TRBJ2-2, is DGGITQSPKYLFRKEGQNVTLSCEQNLNHDAMYWYRQDPGQGLRLIYYSQIVNDFQKGDIAEGYSVSREKKESFPLTVTSAQKNPTAFYLCASIGDTGELFFGEGSRLTVL.

There are a few counts of this clone. Here the CDR3 DNA reads TGTGCCAGCAGTTACACTGGGGACAGGGATTACACTGAAGCTTTCTTT. It encodes CASSYTGDRDYTEAFF. J is TRBJ1-1 and V is TRBV6-5; 9 bases align to TRBD1. The CDR3 has 16 residues. The V gene's germline CDR1 is MNHEY and CDR2 SVGAGI. Trimming removed 2 bases from V and 3 bases from J; junction bases left unmatched: 7.

This clone was seen a few times. The chain links TRBV27 to TRBJ1-2, with TRBD1 identical over 7 bases. CDR1 and CDR2 (germline): MNHEY, SMNVEV (reference sequence). J was trimmed by 6 bases and V by 6 bases; bases with no gene match: 7. There are 13 residues in the CDR3. This CDR3 is CASSFAGGNGYTF. CDR3 nucleotides: TGTGCCAGCAGCTTCGCAGGGGGGAATGGCTACACCTTC.

The table lists this clone with a few counts. This rearrangement joins TRBV7-2 to TRBJ1-6, with D possibly matching TRBD1 (6 bases). There are 16 residues in the CDR3. Germline lookup yields CDR1 SGHTA and CDR2 FQGNSA. Trimming removed 3 bases from V and 7 bases from J, with 16 bases in between. CDR3 in DNA: TGTGCCAGCAGCTTGCGCTACGGACAGCGAAATTCACCCCTCCACTTT. Translation: CASSLRYGQRNSPLHF.

The V gene is TRBV7-8, the J gene TRBJ1-1; D not resolved. The CDR3 has 15 amino acids. Germline V gives CDR1 SGHVS, CDR2 FQNEAQ. Trimming stripped 1 base from V and 2 bases from J, with 11 bases between. The CDR3 DNA follows: TGTGCCAGCAGCTTAGATGGAGGAGCCAACACTGAAGCTTTCTTT. Its protein product is CASSLDGGANTEAFF.

The V gene is TRBV27, the J gene TRBJ2-7; 12 bases fit TRBD1. The CDR3 extends over 16 amino acids. From germline, CDR1 is MNHEY and CDR2 SMNVEV (reference sequence). Trimming removed 2 bases from V and 3 bases from J; junction bases left unmatched: 5. DNA of the CDR3: TGTGCCAGCAGTTTAGGGACAGGGGGCGAGGTCTACGAGCAGTACTTC. It codes for CASSLGTGGEVYEQYF.

The chain combines TRBV19 with TRBJ1-2; no definite D call. CDR1 and CDR2 (germline): LNHDA, SQIVND (reference sequence). V was cut by 7 bases and J by 4 bases, with 7 bases left in between. The CDR3 length is 11 residues. DNA of the CDR3: TGTGCCAGTAACCCTGGCTATGGCTACACCTTC. Translating gives CASNPGYGYTF.

By share, this clone ranks as medium-sized (0.01 to 0.1%). Other nucleotide sequences in the sample specify the same CDR3. The V call is TRBV10-1, the J call TRBJ1-3; D ambiguous. V was cut by 6 bases and J by 0 bases, with 15 bases left in between. Germline values: CDR1 WNHNN, CDR2 SYGVQD (reference sequence). CDR3 size: 16 residues. CDR3 residues: CASSAGRGDSGNTIYF. The CDR3 nucleotides read TGCGCCAGCAGCGCCGGACGGGGAGACTCTGGAAACACCATATATTTT.

The chain has TRBV28 and TRBJ2-3; D unclear. Germline V gives CDR1 MDHEN, CDR2 SYDVKM. CDR3 length equals 15 residues. The ends were cut back, 2 bases at V and 0 bases at J, with 9 bases in the middle. For the CDR3, the DNA is TGTGCCAGCAGTTTAGAGCAGGTTAGCACAGATACGCAGTATTTT. This translates into CASSLEQVSTDTQYF.

The rearrangement links TRBV6-5 to TRBJ2-1, with D tentatively TRBD1 or TRBD2 (6 bases each). Trimming cost V 0 bases and J 4 bases, with 13 bases left between them. Germline CDR1 MNHEY, CDR2 SVGAGI. The CDR3 is made up of 16 amino acids. In nucleotides, the CDR3 is TGTGCCAGCAGTTACTCGGGGGGCTTGGGTTACAATGAGCAGTTCTTC. Its protein is CASSYSGGLGYNEQFF.

This clone has more than one count but fewer than ten. The chain has TRBV4-1 and TRBJ2-3; D not certain. V lost 2 bases and J lost 4, with 13 bases in between. Germline CDR1 MGHRA, CDR2 YSYEKL. The CDR3 runs 15 residues. The CDR3 spells CASSQLVNVADTQYF. CDR3 DNA: TGCGCCAGCAGCCAACTAGTAAACGTGGCAGATACGCAGTATTTT.

The count of this clone is one. The V call is TRBV5-6, the J call TRBJ1-6; D not certain. Germline CDR1 reads SGHDT; CDR2 reads YYEEEE. The V end lost 7 bases, the J end lost 7 bases, and 9 bases lay between the germline ends. The CDR3 covers 12 residues. The DNA for the CDR3 is TGTGCCAGCCGGGTGGTAAATTCACCCCTCCACTTT. Amino acid sequence: CASRVVNSPLHF. The whole variable domain, remainder taken from reference TRBV5-6 and TRBJ1-6, is DAGVTQSPTHLIKTRGQQVTLRCSPKSGHDTVSWYQQALGQGPQFIFQYYEEEERQRGNFPDRFSGHQFPNYSSELNVNALLLGDSALYLCASRVVNSPLHFGNGTRLTVT.

The chain carries TRBV12-5 and TRBJ1-1, with D possibly matching TRBD1 (6 bases). Germline CDR1 LGHNT, CDR2 FRNRAP. CDR3 length: 18 residues. Between the trimmed V and J ends, which lost 3 bases and 4 bases, there was a span of 24 bases. CDR3 sequence: CASGFFIRTGTPVTEAFF. CDR3 nucleotide sequence: TGTGCTAGTGGTTTCTTTATACGGACCGGGACACCGGTCACTGAAGCTTTCTTT. Combining the CDR3 with reference TRBV12-5 and TRBJ1-1 gives the whole variable domain DARVTQTPRHKVTEMGQEVTMRCQPILGHNTVFWYRQTMMQGLELLAYFRNRAPLDDSGMPKDRFSAEMPDATLATLKIQPSEPRDSAVYFCASGFFIRTGTPVTEAFFGQGTRLTVV.

This chain connects TRBV6-5 to TRBJ2-7, with D uncertain. The CDR3 consists of 12 residues. V was clipped by 2 bases and J by 2 bases, with 4 bases between them. Germline CDR1 MNHEY, CDR2 SVGAGI. CDR3 region: CASSYGTYEQYF. The CDR3 nucleotides read TGTGCCAGCAGTTACGGGACCTACGAGCAGTACTTC.

This rearrangement joins TRBV27 to TRBJ2-3; 13 positions agree with TRBD2. The CDR3 is made up of 16 amino acids. Germline lookup yields CDR1 MNHEY and CDR2 SMNVEV (reference sequence). The J segment lost 4 bases and the V segment lost 3 bases, leaving 4 bases of the junction unmatched. Here the CDR3 reads CASSFTTSGGSDTQYF. The DNA for the CDR3 is TGTGCCAGCAGTTTTACGACTAGCGGGGGGTCAGATACGCAGTATTTT.